This T cell receptor beta chain was profiled in a study of T cells in Graves' hyperthyroidism and ophthalmopathy. Not enrolled were patients with uncontrolled infection, other autoimmune disease, pregnancy or lactation. TCR beta CDR3 sequences were amplified from RNA transcripts. HTBI primers were employed in a first-round RT-PCR of the TCR CDR3. TCRdb itself ran the multiplex PCR reads through MiXCR, one entry per CDR3 protein. The repertoire has around 420,000 distinct CDR3 sequences, about 15% of them found once; the top ten carry roughly 8%. This clonotype was found a few times. Trimming left V 1 base short and J 2 bases short, with 11 bases between. Germline V gives CDR1 LNHNV, CDR2 YYDKDF (reference sequence). The CDR3 runs to 15 residues.

Sequencing was done on a sample of blood. The chain is built from TRBV15 and TRBJ1-2; D remains unclear. The receptor was isolated from a woman aged 18-30 years with Graves' hyperthyroidism. The CDR3: CATSRGTGTNYGYTF. Here the CDR3 DNA reads TGTGCCACCAGCAGAGGTACCGGCACCAACTATGGCTACACCTTC.